This entry is about one T cell receptor beta chain. The antigen is undetermined. PCR employed 60 Vbeta and 13 Jbeta primers. Clones were sequenced by immunoSEQ multiplex PCR, and TCRdb holds only the in-frame ones, with some missing. The sample consists of 54,000 or so clones, 70% of them appearing once. This sample is part of a study of cytomegalovirus exposure and HLA in healthy donors. Findings and limits, study-wide: Later analysis reportedly placed an Asian-associated ancestry cluster below the approximately 650-donor mean in N-insertions. Accurate predictions that matched the HLA-A and HLA-B alleles of most subjects were reportedly made from TCR beta sequences. Immune exposure information available was restricted to CMV serostatus. TCR beta chains numbering under 200 were designated cytomegalovirus-associated.

V lost 1 base, J lost 4 bases, and 8 bases lay in between. Germline values: CDR1 SGHNT, CDR2 YYREEE (reference sequence). This CDR3 is 13 amino acids long. The rearrangement uses TRBV5-4 and TRBJ1-2; D is uncertain. The sequence was collected from a woman aged 60 to 75 in good health and CMV-seropositive. The sequenced sample consisted of PBMCs. The CDR3 DNA follows: TGTGCCAGCAGCTTGAAGGCGGGCTATGGCTACACCTTC. Residues: CASSLKAGYGYTF.